Listed below are T cell receptor beta chains from one sample, sequenced in a study of blood T cell repertoires in COVID-19. The repertoire was sequenced with immunoSEQ multiplex PCR; TCRdb's copy has only in-frame clones and lacks some. The sample has a few hundred thousand clones, more than 80% seen once. Sequenced: peripheral blood. These TCRs come from a man aged 35 to 55 with acute or convalescent COVID-19. The CDR3 runs from the conserved cysteine through the conserved F or W. The D gene is left open where the match is weak. Expanded clones get a size class; other rows say once, few or many, or leave the size out.

V gene,D gene,clone size,J gene,CDR3 DNA,CDR3 protein
TRBV28,TRBD2,NA,TRBJ2-7,TGTGCCAGCAGTCGAATTACTAGCGGGATTTACGAGCAGTACTTC,CASSRITSGIYEQYF
TRBV7-9,NA,NA,TRBJ1-3,TGTGCCAGCAGCTTAGGTGGGCTTGGAAACACCATATATTTT,CASSLGGLGNTIYF
TRBV29-1,NA,NA,TRBJ2-7,TGCAGCGTTGGGCTGACAGCCGCCGGGCAGTACTTC,CSVGLTAAGQYF
TRBV7-8,NA,NA,TRBJ1-2,TGTGCCAGCAGCTTATCCCAGGGGTTGTATGGCTACACCTTC,CASSLSQGLYGYTF
TRBV6-2/TRBV6-3,NA,NA,TRBJ2-1,TGTGCCAGCAGTTACCTAAACCACAGGGTCCAAAGTATCAATGAGCAGTTCTTC,CASSYLNHRVQSINEQFF
TRBV28,TRBD1,NA,TRBJ2-7,TGTGCCAGCAGCCCCAGACAGGGAGCCGCCGAGCAGTACTTC,CASSPRQGAAEQYF
TRBV4-3,NA,NA,TRBJ1-2,TGCGCCAGCAGCCAAGACAGGTTTAACTATGGCTACACCTTC,CASSQDRFNYGYTF
TRBV4-3,NA,NA,TRBJ1-6,TGCGCCAGCAGCCAAGAGGGAGCAGCTAATTCACCCCTCCACTTT,CASSQEGAANSPLHF
TRBV12-3/TRBV12-4,NA,once,TRBJ2-1,TGTGCCAGCAGTTTAGTTAGAAGCGGGGAGCAGTTCTTC,CASSLVRSGEQFF
TRBV11-3,NA,NA,TRBJ2-3,TGTGCCAGCAGCCGCGGACACAACACAGATACGCAGTATTTT,CASSRGHNTDTQYF
TRBV4-1,TRBD1,once,TRBJ1-6,TGCGCCAGCAGCCAACCCGGACAGGGGAAAAGGTCACCCCTCCACTTT,CASSQPGQGKRSPLHF
TRBV4-1,NA,NA,TRBJ2-2,TGCGCCAGCAGCCAAGTCCAGGGGCAGGGCAACACCGGGGAGCTGTTTTTT,CASSQVQGQGNTGELFF
TRBV5-5,TRBD2,NA,TRBJ2-7,TGTGCCAGCAGCATGGGACTAGCGGGAGGTCGGTACGAGCAGTACTTC,CASSMGLAGGRYEQYF
TRBV11-3,NA,NA,TRBJ2-2,TGTGCCAGCAGCTTATTTGGGGGCTTAGGGAACACCGGGGAGCTGTTTTTT,CASSLFGGLGNTGELFF
TRBV24-1,TRBD1,NA,TRBJ2-7,TGTGCCACCAGTGTTCTACCATCCTCTGGACAGGGTAACTACGAGCAGTACTTC,CATSVLPSSGQGNYEQYF
TRBV27,NA,once,TRBJ1-5,TGTGCCAGCAGTTTCTCCGCGAATCAGCCCCAGCATTTT,CASSFSANQPQHF
TRBV20-1,NA,NA,TRBJ2-7,TGCAGTGCTAACTTCTATGACGAGCAGTACTTC,CSANFYDEQYF
TRBV7-9,NA,NA,TRBJ1-1,TGTGCCAGCAGCTTGACTAAACGGAACACTGAAGCTTTCTTT,CASSLTKRNTEAFF
TRBV27,NA,NA,TRBJ2-1,TGTGCCAGTTACCGGGACTCAGGCTACAATGAGCAGTTCTTC,CASYRDSGYNEQFF
TRBV19,NA,NA,TRBJ1-2,TGTGCCAGTAAAGCGTACAGGGACGCCGGTGGCTACACCTTC,CASKAYRDAGGYTF
TRBV5-1,NA,NA,TRBJ1-1,TGCGCCAGCAGCTTGGACGGTCCTTACACTGAAGCTTTCTTT,CASSLDGPYTEAFF
TRBV7-9,TRBD1,NA,TRBJ1-5,TGTGCCAGTACAACAGGGGGAGGCAATCAGCCCCAGCATTTT,CASTTGGGNQPQHF
TRBV27,TRBD2,NA,TRBJ2-3,TGTGCCAGCAGTTTTCTAGCGGGGCTTAGGGATACGCAGTATTTT,CASSFLAGLRDTQYF
TRBV6-5,NA,NA,TRBJ1-5,TGTGCCAGCAGGAGGGTTGTCGGAACATATCAGCCCCAGCATTTT,CASRRVVGTYQPQHF
TRBV19,NA,NA,TRBJ1-1,TGTGCCAGTATTTCAGGCCCGGGGGGTACTGAAGCTTTCTTT,CASISGPGGTEAFF
TRBV3-1/TRBV3-2,NA,NA,TRBJ1-6,TGTGCCAGCAGCCAGGGGGGGCCGGCCCGGTATAATTCACCCCTCCACTTT,CASSQGGPARYNSPLHF
TRBV27,NA,NA,TRBJ1-1,TGTGCCAGCAGTTTGGTGAGCCGGAACACTGAAGCTTTCTTT,CASSLVSRNTEAFF
TRBV6-5,TRBD2,NA,TRBJ2-5,TGTGCCAGCAGTTGGGGAACTAGCGGGGTGAAAGAGACCCAGTACTTC,CASSWGTSGVKETQYF
TRBV28,TRBD1,NA,TRBJ1-3,TGTGCCAGCAGTTTCGTGGGCAGGGGGCGAAGCTCTGGAAACACCATATATTTT,CASSFVGRGRSSGNTIYF
TRBV18,NA,once,TRBJ1-6,TGTGCCAGCTCACCACCGTCCGGGAAAGGATATTCACCCCTCCACTTT,CASSPPSGKGYSPLHF
TRBV19,NA,NA,TRBJ1-1,TGTGCCAGTAAACAGGGTTTTTTTAGGGGCACTGAAGCTTTCTTT,CASKQGFFRGTEAFF
TRBV27,TRBD1,NA,TRBJ1-5,TGTGCCAGCAGTGCCCGGGACAGGGGAGGTGGTAATCAGCCCCAGCATTTT,CASSARDRGGGNQPQHF
TRBV25-1,TRBD2,NA,TRBJ2-5,TGTGCCAGCAGTGGGATACTAGCGGGGTTCCAAGAGACCCAGTACTTC,CASSGILAGFQETQYF
TRBV5-6,TRBD1,NA,TRBJ1-6,TGTGCCAGCAGCTTCGGGACAGGGCTAGATTCACCCCTCCACTTT,CASSFGTGLDSPLHF
TRBV27,TRBD1,NA,TRBJ2-7,TGTGCCAGCAGTTTGGCGACAGGGCGGTTGTCCTACGAGCAGTACTTC,CASSLATGRLSYEQYF
TRBV7-8,NA,NA,TRBJ1-2,TGTGCCAGCAGCACCCGGACAGTTAATCAAGATGGCTACACCTTC,CASSTRTVNQDGYTF
TRBV28,TRBD1,NA,TRBJ2-7,TGTGCCAGCAGTCTAACGGGACAGGCATCCTACGAGCAGTACTTC,CASSLTGQASYEQYF
TRBV2,NA,NA,TRBJ2-5,TGTGCCAGCAACAGGGGGGGAGGTCAAGAGACCCAGTACTTC,CASNRGGGQETQYF
TRBV27,NA,NA,TRBJ2-3,TGTGCCAGCAGTTTATCTATACAGGTCTTTGGGGCGCAGTATTTT,CASSLSIQVFGAQYF
TRBV3-1/TRBV3-2,TRBD2,NA,TRBJ2-7,TGTGCCAGCAGCCAAGATCGAGGACTAGCTCAAGAACGGACCTACGAGCAGTACTTC,CASSQDRGLAQERTYEQYF
TRBV11-1,NA,NA,TRBJ1-1,TGTGCCAGCAGCTTAAATAGTGAAGCTTTCTTT,CASSLNSEAFF
TRBV6-5,TRBD1,NA,TRBJ1-5,TGTGCCAGCAGTTACGGACAGGGGGCAGGTCAGCCCCAGCATTTT,CASSYGQGAGQPQHF
TRBV9,TRBD2,NA,TRBJ2-3,TGTGCCAGCAGCGGGACTAGCGAGTATACAGATACGCAGTATTTT,CASSGTSEYTDTQYF
TRBV13,NA,NA,TRBJ2-5,TGTGCCAGCAGCTTATCCGGGGAAGAGACCCAGTACTTC,CASSLSGEETQYF
TRBV11-2,TRBD1,NA,TRBJ2-7,TGTGCCAGCAGCTTTATAGGGGGCAGGGTGGACGCCTACGAGCAGTACTTC,CASSFIGGRVDAYEQYF
TRBV5-1,NA,NA,TRBJ2-3,TGCGCCAGCAGCTTGGAGACTAGCACAGATACGCAGTATTTT,CASSLETSTDTQYF
TRBV3-1/TRBV3-2,NA,NA,TRBJ2-3,TGTGCCAGCAGAGCAACAGATACGCAGTATTTT,CASRATDTQYF
TRBV2,NA,NA,TRBJ2-7,TGTGCCAGCAGTGCAGGGATGAGCTCCTACGAGCAGTACTTC,CASSAGMSSYEQYF
TRBV27,TRBD1,NA,TRBJ1-2,TGTGCCAGCAGTCCCCGGACAGGGGAGGGCTACACCTTC,CASSPRTGEGYTF
TRBV28,NA,NA,TRBJ1-2,TGTGCTATTCAGGCCTTTTTGCTGGGAGGCTATGGCTACACCTTC,CAIQAFLLGGYGYTF
TRBV20-1,NA,NA,TRBJ1-1,TGCAGTGCTATCAAGAACACTGAAGCTTTCTTT,CSAIKNTEAFF
TRBV28,TRBD2,NA,TRBJ2-5,TGTGCCAGCAGCCCCGGACTAGCTGGTGGCGAGACCCAGTACTTC,CASSPGLAGGETQYF
TRBV19,TRBD1,NA,TRBJ1-4,TGTGCCAGTAGTTCTTTGACAGGGTCGGGTGAAAAACTGTTTTTT,CASSSLTGSGEKLFF
TRBV2,TRBD2,NA,TRBJ2-1,TGTGCCAGCAGGAGACCCGGGACTAGCGGGAGTATGAGGTCCTACAATGAGCAGTTCTTC,CASRRPGTSGSMRSYNEQFF